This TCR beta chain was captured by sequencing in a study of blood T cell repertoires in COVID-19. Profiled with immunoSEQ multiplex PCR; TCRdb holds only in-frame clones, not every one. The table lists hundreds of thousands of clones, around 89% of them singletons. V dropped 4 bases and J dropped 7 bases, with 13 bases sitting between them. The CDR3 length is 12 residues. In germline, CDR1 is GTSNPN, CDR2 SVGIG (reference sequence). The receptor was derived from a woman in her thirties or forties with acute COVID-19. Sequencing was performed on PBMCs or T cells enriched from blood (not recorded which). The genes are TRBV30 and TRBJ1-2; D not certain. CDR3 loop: CAWTSWEAGYTF. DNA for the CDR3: TGTGCCTGGACTTCCTGGGAGGCTGGCTACACCTTC.